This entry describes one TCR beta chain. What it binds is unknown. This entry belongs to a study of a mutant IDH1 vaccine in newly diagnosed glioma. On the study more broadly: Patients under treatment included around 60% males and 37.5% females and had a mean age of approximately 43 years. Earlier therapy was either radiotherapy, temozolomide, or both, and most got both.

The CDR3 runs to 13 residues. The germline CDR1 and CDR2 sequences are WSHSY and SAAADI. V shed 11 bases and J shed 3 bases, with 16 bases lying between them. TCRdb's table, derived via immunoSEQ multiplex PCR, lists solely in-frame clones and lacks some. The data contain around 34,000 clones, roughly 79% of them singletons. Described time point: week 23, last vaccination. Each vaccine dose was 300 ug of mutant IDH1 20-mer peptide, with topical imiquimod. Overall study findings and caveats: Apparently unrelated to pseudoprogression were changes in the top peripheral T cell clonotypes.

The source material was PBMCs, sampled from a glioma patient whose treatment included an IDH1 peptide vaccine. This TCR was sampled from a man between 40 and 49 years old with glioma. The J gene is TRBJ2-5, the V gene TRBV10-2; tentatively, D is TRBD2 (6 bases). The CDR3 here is CAASPQREETQYF. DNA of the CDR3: TGCGCCGCCTCCCCCCAGCGGGAAGAGACCCAGTACTTC.